This T cell receptor (beta chain) originates from a study of human T cells and chemical hapten exposure. This clonotype was counted ten times or more. Time point of the sample: patch test 1, 2 weeks after DPC sensitization. As to treatment: therapeutic diphenylcyclopropenone sensitization with weekly scalp DPC. Before extraction, the whole blood was not fractionated, and total RNA was taken from it. Trimming took 0 bases from V and 2 from J, leaving 11 bases between them. Looked up from germline, CDR1 is SGHTA and CDR2 is FQGTGA. The CDR3 runs 16 residues. TCRdb called the RACE reads again in MiXCR, with one record for every CDR3 protein. The sample contains about 35,000 distinct CDR3 sequences, 5% to 8% of which appear only once.

This clonotype originated in a woman in her 30s with alopecia areata. Some clones in this sample may be carry-over from other donors' samples. V usage is TRBV7-3 and J usage is TRBJ1-5; no firm D call. Sequencing was performed on whole blood, taken in connection with sensitization to the hapten diphenylcyclopropenone (DPC). The CDR3 is CASSLTPRRGNQPQHF. CDR3 DNA sequence: TGTGCCAGCAGCTTAACGCCCAGGCGGGGCAATCAGCCCCAGCATTTT.